This record covers a single TCR beta chain. The sample comes from a study of blood T cell repertoires in COVID-19. Germline CDR1 is SGHRS and CDR2 is YFSETQ. Trimming took 2 bases from V and 5 from J; bases not matched to a gene: 7. There are 15 residues in the CDR3. The repertoire was sequenced with immunoSEQ multiplex PCR; TCRdb's copy has only in-frame clones and lacks some. Among roughly 250,000 clones, 83% were seen once, and the ten largest hold roughly 7.4%. The receptor was isolated from a woman between 50 and 59 years old with acute or convalescent COVID-19. The V call is TRBV5-1, the J call TRBJ2-7; 10 bases agree with TRBD1. Sequencing was done on a sample of peripheral blood. The CDR3: CASSLGGQGLDEQYF. DNA of the CDR3: TGCGCCAGCAGCTTAGGGGGACAGGGGCTAGACGAGCAGTACTTC.